The entry below gives a single T cell receptor beta chain sequence along with its context. Libraries were prepared by immunoSEQ multiplex PCR; TCRdb keeps only in-frame clonotypes and omits some of them. This table holds about 120,000 clones, about 90% found once. The source of the sample is a study of blood T cell repertoires in COVID-19. Study-wide background: T cells, B-cell-depleted T cells, or PBMCs provided the cDNA or gDNA that served as material.

This CDR3 has 14 residues. The chain employs TRBV7-5 and TRBJ1-1; the D call in the table, TRBD1, was not verified against the DNA. TRBV7-5 is an annotated pseudogene. This TCR was recovered from a woman aged 70-85 years with acute or convalescent COVID-19. Material: peripheral blood. The CDR3 DNA sequence: TGTGTCAGAAGCTTGACACCGAAGAACACTGAAGCTTTCTTT. It codes for CVRSLTPKNTEAFF.